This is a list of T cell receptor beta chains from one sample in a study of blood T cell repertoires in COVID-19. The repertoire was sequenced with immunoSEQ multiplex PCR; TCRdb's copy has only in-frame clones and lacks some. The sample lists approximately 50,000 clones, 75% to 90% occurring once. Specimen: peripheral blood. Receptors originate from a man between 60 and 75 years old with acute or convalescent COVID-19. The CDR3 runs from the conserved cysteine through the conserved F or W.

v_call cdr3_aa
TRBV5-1 CASSLEQLSTDTQYF
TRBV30 CAWSVGPGGQYF
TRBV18 CASSPSTGTEEKLFF
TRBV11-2 CASSLGFGGRTETQYF
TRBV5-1 CASSRTSGLAGGPGNEQFF
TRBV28 CASRAMPNNEQFF
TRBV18 CASSPPKQGITEAFF
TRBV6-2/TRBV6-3 CASSQDSRAYEQYF
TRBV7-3 CASSLRGGTSGAGEVFF
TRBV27 CASRLNEGSYEQYF
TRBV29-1 CSVADTDTQYF
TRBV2 CASRIQGAIYGYTF
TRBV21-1 CASSKAGGRLQPQHF
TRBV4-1 CASSQPPVSNTEAFF
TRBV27 CASSERSGLDIQYF
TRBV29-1 CSVERLRAQYF
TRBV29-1 CSVEDIASGRKNEQFF
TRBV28 CASSPRGGGNTEAFF
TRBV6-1 CASSELQVYEQYF
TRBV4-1 CASSQVTSGYEQYF
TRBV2 CASSGIPSATNYGYTF
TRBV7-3 CASSLGTVGEQFF
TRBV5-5 CASSLGGTGTEYGYTF
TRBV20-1 CSASTESSYNSPLHF
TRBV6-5 CASSWTGTYEQYF
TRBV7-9 CASSGSGANVLTF
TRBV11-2 CASSLGPGQSDYEQYF
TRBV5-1 CASSLATSETFSYEQYF
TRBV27 CAIGDRAGTDTQYF
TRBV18 CASSPTGAVGYTF
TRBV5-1 CASGYGRGTADTQYF
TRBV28 CASSLIPGTSYYEQYF
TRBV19 CASSIRPRFSGNTIYF
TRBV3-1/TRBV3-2 CASSPTGGTKKLFF
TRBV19 CASSISGVMFRAAQQYF
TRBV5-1 CASSGGTGVATQYF
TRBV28 CASRRTGLETQYF
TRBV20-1 CSAGGHSVQYF
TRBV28 CASTPPGYTEAFF
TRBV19 CASSGVGRRLAGATGELFF
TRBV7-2 CASRIAGFSGNTIYF
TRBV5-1 CASSLGQAKYNEQFF
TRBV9 CASSVESGQGPQHF
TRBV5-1 CASSYRPGTDEQFF
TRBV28 CASSLGRRRLNQPQHF
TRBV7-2 CASSFDYTDTQYF
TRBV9 CASSVGRQGGYEQYF
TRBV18 CASSRGVAGEVEQFF
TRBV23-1 CASSHSDRGLNYEQYF
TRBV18 CASSPSLDRDTEAFF
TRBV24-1 CATSDPTSGRYTGELFF
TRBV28 CASRVGGSSGANVLTF
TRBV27 CASSVGGFSGANVLTF
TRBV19 CASSIEAGLGQPQHF
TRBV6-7 CASSYSSRTSGSIDEQFF
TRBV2 CASRVLAGANVLTF
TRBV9 CASSPRVGPGTNEKLFF